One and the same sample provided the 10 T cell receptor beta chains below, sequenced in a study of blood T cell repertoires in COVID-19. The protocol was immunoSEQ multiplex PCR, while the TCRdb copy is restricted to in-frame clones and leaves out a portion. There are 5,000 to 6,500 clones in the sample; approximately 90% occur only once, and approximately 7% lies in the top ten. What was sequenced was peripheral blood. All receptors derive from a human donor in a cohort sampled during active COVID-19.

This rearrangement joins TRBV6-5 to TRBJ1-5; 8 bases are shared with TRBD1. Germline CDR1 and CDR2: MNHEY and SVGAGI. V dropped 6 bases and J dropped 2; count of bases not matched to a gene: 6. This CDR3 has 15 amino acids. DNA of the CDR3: TGTGCCAGCAGCCCACCGGGACAGGGCAATCAGCCCCAGCATTTT. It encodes CASSPPGQGNQPQHF.

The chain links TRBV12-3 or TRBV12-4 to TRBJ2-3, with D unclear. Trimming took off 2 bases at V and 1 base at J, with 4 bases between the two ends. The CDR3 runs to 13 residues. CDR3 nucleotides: TGTGCCAGCAGTTTATCAGGCACAGATACGCAGTATTTT. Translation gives CASSLSGTDTQYF.

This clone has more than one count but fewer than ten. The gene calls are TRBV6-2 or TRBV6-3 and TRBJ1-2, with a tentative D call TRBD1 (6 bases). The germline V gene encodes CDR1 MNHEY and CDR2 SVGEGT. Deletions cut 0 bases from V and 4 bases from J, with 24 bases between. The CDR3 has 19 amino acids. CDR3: CASSYSAGAEGARRYGYTF. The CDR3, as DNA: TGTGCCAGCAGTTACTCGGCGGGGGCGGAGGGAGCCCGGCGCTATGGCTACACCTTC.

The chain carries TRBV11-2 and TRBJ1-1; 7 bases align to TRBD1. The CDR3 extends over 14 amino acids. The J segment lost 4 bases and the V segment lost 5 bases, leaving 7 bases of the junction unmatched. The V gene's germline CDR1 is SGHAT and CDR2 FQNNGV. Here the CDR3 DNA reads TGTGCCAGCAGCCTCGACAGGGCCAGCACTGAAGCTTTCTTT. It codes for CASSLDRASTEAFF.

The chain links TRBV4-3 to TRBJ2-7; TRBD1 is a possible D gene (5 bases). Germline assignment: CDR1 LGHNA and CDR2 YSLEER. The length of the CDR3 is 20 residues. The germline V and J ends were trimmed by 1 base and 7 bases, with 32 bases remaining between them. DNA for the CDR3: TGCGCCAGCAGCCAAGCCCCGGTTGTGGGGCCCGGACGGCAGCCCTGGGAGCAGTACTTC. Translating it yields CASSQAPVVGPGRQPWEQYF.

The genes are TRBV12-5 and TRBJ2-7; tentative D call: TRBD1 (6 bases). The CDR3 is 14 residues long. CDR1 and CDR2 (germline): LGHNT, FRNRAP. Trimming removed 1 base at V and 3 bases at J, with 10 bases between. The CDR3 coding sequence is TGTGCTAGTGGTTTGGAGACAGGATTCTACGAGCAGTACTTC. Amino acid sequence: CASGLETGFYEQYF. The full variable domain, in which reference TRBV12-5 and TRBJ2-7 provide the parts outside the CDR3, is DARVTQTPRHKVTEMGQEVTMRCQPILGHNTVFWYRQTMMQGLELLAYFRNRAPLDDSGMPKDRFSAEMPDATLATLKIQPSEPRDSAVYFCASGLETGFYEQYFGPGTRLTVT.

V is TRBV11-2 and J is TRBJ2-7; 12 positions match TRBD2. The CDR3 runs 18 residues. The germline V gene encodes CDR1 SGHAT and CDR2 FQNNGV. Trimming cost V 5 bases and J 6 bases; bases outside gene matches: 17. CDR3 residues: CASSPIRTTRTSGIEQYF. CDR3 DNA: TGTGCCAGCAGCCCTATACGCACAACTCGGACTAGCGGGATCGAGCAGTACTTC. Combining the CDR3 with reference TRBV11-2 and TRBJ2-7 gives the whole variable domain EAGVAQSPRYKIIEKRQSVAFWCNPISGHATLYWYQQILGQGPKLLIQFQNNGVVDDSQLPKDRFSAERLKGVDSTLKIQPAKLEDSAVYLCASSPIRTTRTSGIEQYFGPGTRLTVT.

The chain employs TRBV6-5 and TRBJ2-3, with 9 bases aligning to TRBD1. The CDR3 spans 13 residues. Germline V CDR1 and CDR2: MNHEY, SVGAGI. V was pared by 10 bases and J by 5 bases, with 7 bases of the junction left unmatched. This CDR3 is CAIRHRGQDTQYF. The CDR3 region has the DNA TGTGCCATCCGACACAGGGGGCAAGATACGCAGTATTTT.

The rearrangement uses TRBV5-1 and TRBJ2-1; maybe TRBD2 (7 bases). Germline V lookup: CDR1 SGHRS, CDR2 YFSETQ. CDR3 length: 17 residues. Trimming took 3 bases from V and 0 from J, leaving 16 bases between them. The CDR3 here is CASSSTGGGSSYNEQFF. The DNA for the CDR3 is TGCGCCAGCAGCTCTACCGGGGGCGGGAGCTCCTACAATGAGCAGTTCTTC.

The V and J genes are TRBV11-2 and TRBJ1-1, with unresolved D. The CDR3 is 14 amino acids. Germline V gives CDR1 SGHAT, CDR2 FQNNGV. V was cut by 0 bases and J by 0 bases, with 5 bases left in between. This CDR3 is CASSLDRMNTEAFF. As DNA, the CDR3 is TGTGCCAGCAGCTTAGACAGAATGAACACTGAAGCTTTCTTT.